The 20 T cell receptor beta chains presented below share a single source sample, sequenced in a study of T cells after yellow fever vaccination. From the 5' RACE reads, TCRdb called clonotypes with MiXCR, one entry per CDR3 protein. The table includes about 69,000 distinct CDR3 sequences, 5.5% to 7.5% detected once. The material was CD4+ T cells sorted from PBMCs, obtained roughly 15 days after the first yellow fever vaccination. The receptor source for this set is a man in his late teens or twenties who received the YFV17D yellow fever vaccine.

There are many counts of this clonotype. The V call is TRBV12-3 or TRBV12-4, the J call TRBJ1-5; tentative D call: TRBD1 (6 bases). With 7 bases removed from V and 4 bases from J, the gap between germline ends came to 17 bases. CDR3 length: 15 residues. CDR3 sequence (DNA): TGTGCCAGCACCCAATCCGGGACAACTAATCAGCCCCAGCATTTT. Amino acid sequence: CASTQSGTTNQPQHF.

This clonotype has at least ten counts. The chain employs TRBV5-1 and TRBJ2-3; 8 nucleotides match TRBD2. In germline, CDR1 is SGHRS, CDR2 YFSETQ. The CDR3 loop spans 15 amino acids. V lost 0 bases, J lost 7 bases, and 7 bases stayed unmatched. The CDR3: CASSLEGTSLNTQYF. CDR3 DNA sequence: TGCGCCAGCAGCTTGGAGGGGACTAGTCTTAATACGCAGTATTTT.

This clonotype was seen ten or more times. The chain employs TRBV7-2 and TRBJ1-1; D is unclear. Germline V gives CDR1 SGHTA, CDR2 FQGNSA. Trimming shortened V by 5 bases and J by 4 bases, and 20 bases separated the two germline ends. This CDR3 has 16 amino acids. The CDR3 here is CASSPFSVGAVTEAFF. The CDR3 DNA reads TGTGCCAGCAGCCCGTTCTCAGTTGGTGCGGTCACTGAAGCTTTCTTT.

In its sample, this clonotype was seen many times. The chain links TRBV20-1 to TRBJ2-5, with 9 bases that match TRBD2. The CDR3 consists of 14 residues. CDR1 and CDR2 (germline): DFQATT, SNEGSKA (reference sequence). V dropped 5 bases and J dropped 5; count of bases not matched to a gene: 9. DNA of the CDR3: TGCAGTGCTGAGATAGCGGGGGTCGGCGAGACCCAGTACTTC. This translates into CSAEIAGVGETQYF.

The rearrangement joins TRBV20-1 to TRBJ2-3; 7 bases align to TRBD2. Germline lookup yields CDR1 DFQATT and CDR2 SNEGSKA (reference sequence). This CDR3 has 16 residues. V dropped 0 bases and J dropped 1; count of bases not matched to a gene: 7. CDR3: CSAREGGVGGTDTQYF. CDR3 nucleotide sequence: TGCAGTGCTAGAGAGGGAGGGGTGGGGGGCACAGATACGCAGTATTTT.

This clonotype was seen many times. This sequence joins TRBV7-2 and TRBJ1-5; 8 bases are a match to TRBD1. Trimming cost V 4 bases and J 5 bases; bases outside gene matches: 1. CDR1 and CDR2 (germline): SGHTA, FQGNSA. CDR3 length equals 13 residues. The CDR3 protein is CASSYRGDQPQHF. The DNA of the CDR3 is TGTGCCAGCAGCTACAGGGGGGATCAGCCCCAGCATTTT. Supplemented by reference TRBV7-2 and TRBJ1-5, the full variable domain reads GAGVSQSPSNKVTEKGKDVELRCDPISGHTALYWYRQSLGQGLEFLIYFQGNSAPDKSGLPSDRFSAERTGGSVSTLTIQRTQQEDSAVYLCASSYRGDQPQHFGDGTRLSIL.

This clonotype was found many times. The chain combines TRBV7-2 with TRBJ2-5; D is ambiguous. V lost 2 bases, J lost 2 bases, and 9 bases lay in between. The germline gives CDR1 SGHTA, CDR2 FQGNSA. CDR3 size: 14 residues. CDR3 bases: TGTGCCAGCAGCTTAACACTTACTCAAGAGACCCAGTACTTC. It specifies CASSLTLTQETQYF.

In its sample, this clonotype was seen many times. The rearrangement joins TRBV7-2 to TRBJ2-1; TRBD2 matches at 11 bases. Germline trimming cut 0 bases from V and 7 bases from J; bases unmatched to any gene: 8. Germline V gene lookup returns CDR1 SGHTA and CDR2 FQGNSA. The CDR3 runs to 17 residues. CDR3 protein: CASSLAPASGGRNEQFF. CDR3 nucleotides: TGTGCCAGCAGCTTAGCGCCGGCTAGCGGGGGGAGGAATGAGCAGTTCTTC.

This clonotype was seen many times. The chain combines TRBV5-1 with TRBJ2-2; the D is unclear. V lost 0 bases and J lost 7, with 10 bases in between. Germline CDR1 reads SGHRS; CDR2 reads YFSETQ. This CDR3 contains 14 residues. CDR3: CASSLESVGGELFF. CDR3 bases: TGCGCCAGCAGCTTGGAATCTGTAGGCGGGGAGCTGTTTTTT.

This clonotype was recorded many times. J is TRBJ2-5 and V is TRBV27; D is perhaps TRBD1 (6 bases). Trimming stripped 5 bases from V and 5 bases from J, with 18 bases between. Germline CDR1 reads MNHEY; CDR2 reads SMNVEV (reference sequence). There are 15 residues in the CDR3. Here the CDR3 DNA reads TGTGCCAGCAGTCCCAGCTCCAGGGGTAGGGAGACCCAGTACTTC. It translates to CASSPSSRGRETQYF.

The table lists this clonotype with many counts. The chain uses TRBV18 and TRBJ2-5; D remains unclear. Between the trimmed V and J ends, which lost 1 base and 5 bases, there was a span of 11 bases. CDR1 and CDR2 from the germline V gene are KGHSH and LQKENI. The CDR3 spans 14 residues. The CDR3 sequence: CASSPQDGGETQYF. CDR3 in DNA: TGTGCCAGCTCACCACAAGACGGTGGGGAGACCCAGTACTTC.

The sample holds many counts of this clonotype. The V gene is TRBV7-9, the J gene TRBJ2-7, with D possibly TRBD1 on 6 matching bases. There are 15 residues in the CDR3. Looked up from germline, CDR1 is SEHNR and CDR2 is FQNEAQ (reference sequence). V was pared by 5 bases and J by 5 bases, with 19 bases between. CDR3 protein: CASSNGAWGRDEQYV. CDR3 sequence (DNA): TGTGCCAGCAGCAATGGAGCATGGGGGCGGGACGAGCAGTACGTC.

This clonotype was seen repeatedly, ten times or more. The chain uses TRBV18 and TRBJ2-1; D unresolved. Germline V gene data show CDR1 as KGHSH and CDR2 as LQKENI. The CDR3 runs 15 residues. V shed 3 bases and J shed 0 bases, with 9 bases lying between them. CDR3 in DNA: TGTGCCAGCTCACCGACTCAGAGCTCCTACAATGAGCAGTTCTTC. This sequence encodes CASSPTQSSYNEQFF.

This clonotype was counted at least ten times. The V call is TRBV5-1, the J call TRBJ1-4, with D possibly TRBD1 on 6 matching bases. V lost 3 bases, J lost 0 bases, and 9 bases lay in between. Germline CDR1 is SGHRS and CDR2 is YFSETQ. The CDR3 length is 15 residues. Here the CDR3 reads CASSSKGATNEKLFF. Written as DNA, the CDR3 is TGCGCCAGCAGCTCAAAGGGGGCAACTAATGAAAAACTGTTTTTT. The full variable domain, with the rest looked up from reference TRBV5-1 and TRBJ1-4, is KAGVTQTPRYLIKTRGQQVTLSCSPISGHRSVSWYQQTPGQGLQFLFEYFSETQRNKGNFPGRFSGRQFSNSRSEMNVSTLELGDSALYLCASSSKGATNEKLFFGSGTQLSVL.

On this clonotype itself: Compared with germline, one end of the junction differs, possibly owing to a read error. This chain connects TRBV7-2 to TRBJ2-3; 7 bases align to TRBD1. CDR3 length: 16 residues. Germline V lookup: CDR1 SGHTA, CDR2 FQGNSA. DNA of the CDR3: TGTGCCCGCAGCTCCCATGACAGGGCAAGCACAGATACGCAGTATTTT. Amino acid sequence: CARSSHDRASTDTQYF.

The table lists this clonotype with many counts. The chain carries TRBV5-1 and TRBJ2-2; D is ambiguous. This CDR3 has 13 residues. Trimming shortened V by 6 bases and J by 7 bases, and 13 bases separated the two germline ends. The V gene's germline CDR1 is SGHRS and CDR2 YFSETQ. The CDR3 region is CASTLGSNGELFF. The CDR3 bases are TGCGCCAGCACCTTAGGGTCGAACGGGGAGCTGTTTTTT.

This clonotype was counted only a few times. The rearrangement uses TRBV5-1 and TRBJ2-4; the D gene could be TRBD1 or TRBD2 (5 bases each). The CDR3 is 16 amino acids. Germline CDR1 is SGHRS and CDR2 is YFSETQ. V was pared by 2 bases and J by 0 bases, with 12 bases between. In DNA, the CDR3 is TGCGCCAGCAGCTTCGCAGGGACCCTAGCCAAAAACATTCAGTACTTC. This sequence encodes CASSFAGTLAKNIQYF.

This clonotype was seen at least ten times. The chain recombines TRBV29-1 with TRBJ2-7; 8 bases align to TRBD1. The CDR3 length is 13 residues. V dropped 5 bases and J dropped 3; count of bases not matched to a gene: 6. Germline V gene sequence: CDR1 SQVTM, CDR2 ANQGSEA. In DNA form, the CDR3 reads TGCAGCGTTAGCGTGGACAGGGTCTACGAGCAGTACTTC. This sequence encodes CSVSVDRVYEQYF.

This clonotype was picked up many times. The V call is TRBV7-3, the J call TRBJ1-3; tentative D call: TRBD1 (5 bases). CDR1 and CDR2 (germline): SGHTA, FQGTGA. Between the trimmed V and J ends, which lost 5 bases and 3 bases, there was a span of 14 bases. This CDR3 has 15 residues. For the CDR3, the DNA is TGTGCCAGCAGCGCCTCCGGGGCCTATGGAAACACCATATATTTT. Translating gives CASSASGAYGNTIYF.

Many counts were recorded for this clonotype. The chain combines TRBV3-1 with TRBJ2-2, with D possibly called TRBD1 or TRBD2 (5 bases each). Germline values: CDR1 LGHDT, CDR2 YNNKEL (reference sequence). Trimming stripped 4 bases from V and 1 base from J, with 10 bases between. The CDR3 consists of 15 residues. The CDR3 spells CASSPWDRNTGELFF. CDR3 nucleotide sequence: TGTGCCAGCAGCCCCTGGGACCGGAACACCGGGGAGCTGTTTTTT.